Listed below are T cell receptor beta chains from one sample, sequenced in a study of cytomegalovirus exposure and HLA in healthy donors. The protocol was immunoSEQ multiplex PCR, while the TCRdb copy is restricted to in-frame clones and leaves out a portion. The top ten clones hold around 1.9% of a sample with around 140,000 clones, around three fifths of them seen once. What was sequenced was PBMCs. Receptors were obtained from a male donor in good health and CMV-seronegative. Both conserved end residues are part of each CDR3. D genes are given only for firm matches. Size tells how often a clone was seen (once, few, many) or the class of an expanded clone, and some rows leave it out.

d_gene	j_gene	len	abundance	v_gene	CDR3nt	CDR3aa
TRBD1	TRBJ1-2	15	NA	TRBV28	TGTGCCAGCAGTTTGGGGCAGGGGGTTGACTATGGCTACACCTTC	CASSLGQGVDYGYTF
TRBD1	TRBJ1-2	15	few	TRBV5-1	TGCGCCAGCAACTTGGGGACAGAAGCTAACTATGGCTACACCTTC	CASNLGTEANYGYTF
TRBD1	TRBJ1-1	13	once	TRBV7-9	TGTGCCAGCAGTCGACAGGGGGCGTGGAGGGCTTTCTTT	CASSRQGAWRAFF
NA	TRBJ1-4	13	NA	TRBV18	TGTGCCAGCTCACTCCTCGAGAATGAAAAACTGTTTTTT	CASSLLENEKLFF
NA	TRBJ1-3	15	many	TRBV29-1	TGCAGCGTTGGGGGACTCGCGGCGGACGGAAACACCATATATTTT	CSVGGLAADGNTIYF
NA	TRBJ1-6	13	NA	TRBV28	TGTGCCAGCAGTTCAGGGCTTGAATCACCCCTCCACTTT	CASSSGLESPLHF
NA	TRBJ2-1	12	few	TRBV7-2	TGTGCCAGCAGCTTAGCGGGGCGAGAGCAGTTCTTC	CASSLAGREQFF
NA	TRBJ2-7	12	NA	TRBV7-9	TGTGCCAGCAGCTGGACAGACTACGAGCAGTACTTC	CASSWTDYEQYF
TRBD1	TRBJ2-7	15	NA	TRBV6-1	TGTGCCAGCAGCCCGCCGACAGGGCCCTCCTACGAGCAGTACTTC	CASSPPTGPSYEQYF
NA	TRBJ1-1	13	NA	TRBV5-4	TGTGCCAGCAGCTTGGGAGGGAGGACGGAGGGTTTCTTT	CASSLGGRTEGFF
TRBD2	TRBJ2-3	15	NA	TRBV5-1	TGCGCCAGCAGCTTCGGGCGGGGGGGCACAGATACGCAGTATTTT	CASSFGRGGTDTQYF
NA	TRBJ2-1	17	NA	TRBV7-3	TGTGCCAGCAGCTTAGGGGCAGGGCGTAGCTCCTACAATGAGCAGTTCTTC	CASSLGAGRSSYNEQFF
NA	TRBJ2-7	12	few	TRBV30	TGTGCCTGCCACCGCGTCAACTACGAGCAGTACTTC	CACHRVNYEQYF
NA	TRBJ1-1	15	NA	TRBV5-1	TGCGCCAGCAGCTTCCATTCAGGGGAGAACACTGAAGCTTTCTTT	CASSFHSGENTEAFF
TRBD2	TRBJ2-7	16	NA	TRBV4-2	TGTGCCAGCAGCCAAGATCAGACTAGCCCTCCCTACGAGCAGTACTTC	CASSQDQTSPPYEQYF
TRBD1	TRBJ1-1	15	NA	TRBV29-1	TGCAGCGTGACACCGGGACAGGCTCTGAACACTGAAGCTTTCTTT	CSVTPGQALNTEAFF
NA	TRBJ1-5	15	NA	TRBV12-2	TGTGCAAGTCGCTTAGCGTCGTTAAGCAATCAGCCCCAGCATTTT	CASRLASLSNQPQHF
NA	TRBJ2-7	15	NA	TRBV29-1	TGCAGCGTTGAAATAGCAAGGGGGACCCTCTACGAGCAGTACTTC	CSVEIARGTLYEQYF
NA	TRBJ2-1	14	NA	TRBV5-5	TGTGCCAGCAGCCGGGATTTCCCCTTGGATGAGCAGTTCTTC	CASSRDFPLDEQFF
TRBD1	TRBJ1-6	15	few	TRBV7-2	TGTGCCAGCAGACGAATGGGACAGAATAATTCACCCCTCCACTTT	CASRRMGQNNSPLHF
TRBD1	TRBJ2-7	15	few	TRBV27	TGTGCCAGCAGCCCCAGTGGGACAGGACTATACGAGCAGTACTTC	CASSPSGTGLYEQYF
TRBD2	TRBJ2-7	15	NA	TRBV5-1	TGCGCCAGCAGCTCCCGGACTAGAGGATCGGGGGAGCAGTACTTC	CASSSRTRGSGEQYF
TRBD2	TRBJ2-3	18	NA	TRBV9	TGTGCCAGCAGCGTAGGAGCAGGAGAGGGACTAGCAGCAGATACGCAGTATTTT	CASSVGAGEGLAADTQYF
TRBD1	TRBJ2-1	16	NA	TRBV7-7	TGTGCCAGCAGCTTAGATACGGGACAGGGTATCAATGAGCAGTTCTTC	CASSLDTGQGINEQFF
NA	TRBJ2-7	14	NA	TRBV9	TGTGCCAGCAGCGTAGGGGGAGGTACCTACGAGCAGTACTTC	CASSVGGGTYEQYF
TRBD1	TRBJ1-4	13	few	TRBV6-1	TGTGCCAGCAGTGTGTGGACAGGGGTCAAACTGTTTTTT	CASSVWTGVKLFF
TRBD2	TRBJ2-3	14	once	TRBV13	TGTGCCAGCAGCTCCGGACTAGCGTCAGATACGCAGTATTTT	CASSSGLASDTQYF
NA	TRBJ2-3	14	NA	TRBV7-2	TGTGCCAGCACCACGGACATAACCACAGATACGCAGTATTTT	CASTTDITTDTQYF
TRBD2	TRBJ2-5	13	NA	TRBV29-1	TGCAGCGTTGTGTTTGGGGGGGAGGAGACCCAGTACTTC	CSVVFGGEETQYF
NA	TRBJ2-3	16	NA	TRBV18	TGTGCCAGCTCACCACGCGCTTCCCCTGGCACAGATACGCAGTATTTT	CASSPRASPGTDTQYF
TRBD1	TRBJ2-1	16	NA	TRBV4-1	TGCGCCAGCAGCCAAAACCCCGGACAGGGAGAAGGTAAGCAGTTCTTC	CASSQNPGQGEGKQFF
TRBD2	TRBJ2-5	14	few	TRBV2	TGTGCCAGCAGTTCTCAGACTAGCGGGGAGACCCAGTACTTC	CASSSQTSGETQYF
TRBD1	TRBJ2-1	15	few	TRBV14	TGTGCCAGCAGCCAAGACAGGGGGCTCTACAATGAGCAGTTCTTC	CASSQDRGLYNEQFF
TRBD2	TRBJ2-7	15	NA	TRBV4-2	TGTGCCAGCAGCCAAGAGGCTAGCGGAATCTACGAGCAGTACTTC	CASSQEASGIYEQYF
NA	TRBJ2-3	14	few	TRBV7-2	TGTGCCAGCAGTTCGCTCCTAGTCACAGATACGCAGTATTTT	CASSSLLVTDTQYF
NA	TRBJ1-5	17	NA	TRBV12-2	TGTGCAAGTCGCCAGCTGATTCGGGTTCATAGCAATCAGCCCCAGCATTTT	CASRQLIRVHSNQPQHF
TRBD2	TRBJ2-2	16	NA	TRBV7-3	TGTGCCAGCAGCCAGGGACTAGTTGGTTTTGCCGGGGAGCTGTTTTTT	CASSQGLVGFAGELFF